Below are 10 T cell receptor beta chains sequenced from a single sample in a study of post-analysis software for immune sequencing data. Unique molecular identifiers were present in the TCR beta cDNA libraries. Using its own MiXCR run on the PCR reads, TCRdb lists one record per CDR3 protein. The sample has about half a million distinct CDR3 sequences, around 34% seen once; the top ten hold under 7%. The study, taken as a whole, reports: Several TRBV segments, TRBV5-6, TRBV5-1 and TRBV20-1 among them, were found more frequent in patients than controls.

These receptors' antigens are unknown. The specimen sequenced was blood. The receptors here all came from a girl younger than 18 with multiple sclerosis.

This clonotype appeared a single time. The chain combines TRBV11-3 with TRBJ2-7, with D perhaps matching TRBD1 (6 bases). Germline V CDR1 and CDR2: SGHNT, YENEEA. V shed 4 bases and J shed 7 bases, with 17 bases lying between them. This CDR3 has 14 residues. The chain's CDR3 is CASSSSTGLGEQYF. The CDR3 DNA reads TGTGCCAGCAGCTCGTCGACAGGTTTGGGGGAGCAGTACTTC.

This clonotype was counted only a few times. This sequence joins TRBV29-1 and TRBJ2-1; perhaps TRBD1 as D (6 bases). V shed 6 bases and J shed 4 bases, with 13 bases lying between them. The CDR3 sequence is 13 residues long. Per germline, CDR1 SQVTM and CDR2 ANQGSEA. CDR3: CSVKGGRYNEQFF. CDR3 in DNA: TGCAGCGTAAAAGGGGGACGGTACAATGAGCAGTTCTTC.

This clonotype was seen a few times. The chain has TRBV25-1 and TRBJ2-7; D is unresolved. The V gene's germline CDR1 is MGHDK and CDR2 SYGVNS. The V gene lost 7 bases and the J gene lost 0 bases, with 13 bases spanning the gap. This CDR3 is 14 amino acids long. The CDR3 coding sequence is TGTGCCAGCACCACGGACGGAGTCTCCTACGAGCAGTACTTC. It specifies CASTTDGVSYEQYF.

V and J are TRBV4-1 and TRBJ2-1; TRBD1 might be the D (6 bases). CDR3 size: 16 residues. V shed 3 bases and J shed 7 bases, with 19 bases lying between them. Germline loops: CDR1 MGHRA, CDR2 YSYEKL. CDR3 in amino acids: CASSHTGTSLGNEQFF. The CDR3 region has the DNA TGCGCCAGCAGCCATACCGGGACAAGCCTGGGGAATGAGCAGTTCTTC.

A few counts support this clonotype. The rearrangement joins TRBV7-9 to TRBJ1-4; 7 nucleotides align to TRBD1. V dropped 4 bases and J dropped 3; count of bases not matched to a gene: 5. The CDR3 is made up of 15 amino acids. The germline CDR1 and CDR2 sequences are SEHNR and FQNEAQ (reference sequence). In DNA, the CDR3 is TGTGCCAGCAGCTATGACAGGGCAGCTAATGAAAAACTGTTTTTT. Protein product: CASSYDRAANEKLFF.

The rearrangement joins TRBV3-1 to TRBJ2-1, with TRBD2 matching 13 bases. This CDR3 contains 18 residues. Trimming took 4 bases from V and 0 from J; bases not matched to a gene: 6. Per the germline V gene, CDR1 is LGHDT and CDR2 is YNNKEL (reference sequence). CDR3 nucleotides: TGTGCCAGCAGCCTGGGACTAGCGGGGCAAAGCTCCTACAATGAGCAGTTCTTC. It yields the protein CASSLGLAGQSSYNEQFF.

This clonotype occurred a few times. V and J are TRBV5-1 and TRBJ1-5, with D perhaps TRBD1 (6 bases). Germline values: CDR1 SGHRS, CDR2 YFSETQ. The CDR3 extends over 15 amino acids. V dropped 2 bases and J dropped 4 bases, with 13 bases sitting between them. Written as DNA, the CDR3 is TGCGCCAGCAGCTTAGAGGGACACAAAAATCAGCCCCAGCATTTT. Encoded protein: CASSLEGHKNQPQHF.

The V call is TRBV27, the J call TRBJ1-2, with TRBD1 matching over 8 bases. The V segment lost 5 bases and the J segment 7 bases; nucleotides outside the gene matches: 12. CDR1 and CDR2 (germline): MNHEY, SMNVEV (reference sequence). The CDR3 runs 15 residues. CDR3: CASSHKRTGIGGYTF. The DNA for the CDR3 is TGTGCCAGCAGTCACAAACGGACAGGGATTGGTGGCTACACCTTC.

In this sample, this clonotype turned up a few times. V usage is TRBV19 and J usage is TRBJ2-7, with D perhaps TRBD2 (6 bases). There are 14 residues in the CDR3. Trimming removed 3 bases from V and 2 bases from J, with 11 bases in between. CDR1 is LNHDA and CDR2 is SQIVND in the germline V gene (reference sequence). For the CDR3, the DNA is TGTGCCAGTAGTATCGGGGGAAGAACCTACGAGCAGTACTTC. As protein: CASSIGGRTYEQYF.

The J gene is TRBJ1-5, the V gene TRBV12-3 or TRBV12-4; 8 nucleotides match TRBD1. J gave up 3 bases and V 4 bases, and 5 bases lay outside the gene matches. CDR3 size: 15 residues. The DNA for the CDR3 is TGTGCCAGCAGTTCAGGGGACAGGCCCAATCAGCCCCAGCATTTT. Protein sequence: CASSSGDRPNQPQHF.